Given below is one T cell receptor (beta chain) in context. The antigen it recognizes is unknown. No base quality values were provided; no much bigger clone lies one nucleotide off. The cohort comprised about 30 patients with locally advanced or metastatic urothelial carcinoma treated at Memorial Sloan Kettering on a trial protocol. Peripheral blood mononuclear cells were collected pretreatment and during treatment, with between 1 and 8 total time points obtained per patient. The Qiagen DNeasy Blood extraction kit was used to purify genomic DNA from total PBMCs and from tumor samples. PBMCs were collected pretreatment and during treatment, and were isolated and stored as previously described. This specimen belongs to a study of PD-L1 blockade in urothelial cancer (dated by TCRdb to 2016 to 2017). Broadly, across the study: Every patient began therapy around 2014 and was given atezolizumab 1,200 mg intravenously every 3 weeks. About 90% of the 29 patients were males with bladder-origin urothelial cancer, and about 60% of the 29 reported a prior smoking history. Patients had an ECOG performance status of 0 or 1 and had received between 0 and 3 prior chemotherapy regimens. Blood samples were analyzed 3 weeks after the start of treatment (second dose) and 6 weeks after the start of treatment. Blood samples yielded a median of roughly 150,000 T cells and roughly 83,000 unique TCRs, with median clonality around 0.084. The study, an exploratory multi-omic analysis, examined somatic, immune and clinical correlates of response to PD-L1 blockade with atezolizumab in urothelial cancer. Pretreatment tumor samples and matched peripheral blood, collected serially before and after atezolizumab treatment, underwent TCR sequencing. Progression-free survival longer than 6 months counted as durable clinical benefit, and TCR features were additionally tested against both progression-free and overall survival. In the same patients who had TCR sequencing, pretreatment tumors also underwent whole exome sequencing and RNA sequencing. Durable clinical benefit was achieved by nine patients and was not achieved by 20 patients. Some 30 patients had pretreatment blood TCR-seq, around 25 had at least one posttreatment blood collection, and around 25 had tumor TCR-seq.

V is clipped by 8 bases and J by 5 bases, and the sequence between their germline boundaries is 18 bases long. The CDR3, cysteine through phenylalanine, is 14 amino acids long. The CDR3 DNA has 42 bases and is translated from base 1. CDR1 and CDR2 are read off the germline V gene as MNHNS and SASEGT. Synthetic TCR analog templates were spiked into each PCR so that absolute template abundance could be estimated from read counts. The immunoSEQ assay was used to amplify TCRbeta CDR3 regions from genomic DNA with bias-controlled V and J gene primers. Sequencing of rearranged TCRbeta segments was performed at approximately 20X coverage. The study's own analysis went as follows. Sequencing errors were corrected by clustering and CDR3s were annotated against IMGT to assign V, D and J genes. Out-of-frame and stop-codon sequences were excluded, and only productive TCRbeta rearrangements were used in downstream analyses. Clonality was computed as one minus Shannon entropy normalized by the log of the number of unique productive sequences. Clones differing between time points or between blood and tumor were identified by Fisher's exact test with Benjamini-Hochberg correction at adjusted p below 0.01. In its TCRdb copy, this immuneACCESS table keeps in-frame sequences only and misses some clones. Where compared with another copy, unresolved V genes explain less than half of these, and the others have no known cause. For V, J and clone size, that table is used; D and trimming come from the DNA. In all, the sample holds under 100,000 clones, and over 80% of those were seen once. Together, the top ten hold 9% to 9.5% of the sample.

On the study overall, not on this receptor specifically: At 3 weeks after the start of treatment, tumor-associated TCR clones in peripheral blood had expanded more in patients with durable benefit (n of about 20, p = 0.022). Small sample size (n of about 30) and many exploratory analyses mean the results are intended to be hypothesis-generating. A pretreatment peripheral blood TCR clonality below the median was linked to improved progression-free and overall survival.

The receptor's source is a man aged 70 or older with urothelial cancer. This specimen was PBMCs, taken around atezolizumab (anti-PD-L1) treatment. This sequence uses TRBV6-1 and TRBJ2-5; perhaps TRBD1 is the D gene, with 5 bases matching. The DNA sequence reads TGTGCCAGCGATCCTTCGGACATCCGTGAGACCCAGTACTTC. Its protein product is CASDPSDIRETQYF.